The clone carrying this T cell receptor (beta chain) was seen more than once but under ten times. The study defined stable Graves' hyperthyroidism as no ophthalmopathy progression within 18 months. Clinical symptoms, serum thyroxine and TRAb, thyroid ultrasound and orbital computed tomography together formed the diagnostic basis. Germline V gene lookup returns CDR1 MDHEN and CDR2 SYDVKM. V shed 7 bases, J shed 8 bases, and the junction held 11 bases outside the gene matches. The CDR3 covers 15 residues. These data belong to a study of T cells in Graves' hyperthyroidism and ophthalmopathy. Study context: Peripheral blood draws took place at initial diagnosis, ahead of any treatment.

TCR beta CDR3 sequences were amplified from RNA transcripts. In the first-round RT-PCR of the TCR CDR3, the HTBI primer set was used. TCRdb re-called the multiplex PCR reads through MiXCR, storing one row per CDR3 protein. In the table there are around 620,000 distinct CDR3 sequences, around 15% of which are singletons. The rearrangement links TRBV28 to TRBJ1-6; 7 positions agree with TRBD1. The sequence derives from a woman between 25 and 40 years old with Graves' hyperthyroidism. The specimen was blood. CDR3 loop: CASMSGTVNDSPLHF. The CDR3 DNA reads TGTGCCAGCATGTCCGGGACAGTAAACGATTCACCCCTCCACTTT.